This TCR beta chain stems from a study of metastatic and nonmetastatic thyroid tumors. Study background: Malignant thyroid and benign thyroid patients provided blood and tumor or nodule tissue whose repertoires were compared.

Per germline, CDR1 MNHNS and CDR2 SASEGT. Trimming removed 6 bases from V and 1 base from J, with 12 bases in between. CDR3 length: 14 residues. TCRdb re-analyzed the PCR reads using MiXCR. The top ten hold about 3.8% of the sample, which has about 48,000 clones, around 20% seen once. No treatment of any kind had been given to any patient before thyroid surgery. This clone was detected ten times or more. The sequence derives from a male donor with papillary thyroid cancer or a benign thyroid nodule (not recorded which). Some clones in this sample may be carry-over from other donors' samples. Sequencing was carried out using blood. V gene TRBV6-1 combines with J gene TRBJ1-1; the D is unclear. The CDR3 loop is CASSERRRNTEAFF. In DNA, the CDR3 is TGTGCCAGCAGCGAACGCCGCCGGAACACTGAAGCTTTCTTT.